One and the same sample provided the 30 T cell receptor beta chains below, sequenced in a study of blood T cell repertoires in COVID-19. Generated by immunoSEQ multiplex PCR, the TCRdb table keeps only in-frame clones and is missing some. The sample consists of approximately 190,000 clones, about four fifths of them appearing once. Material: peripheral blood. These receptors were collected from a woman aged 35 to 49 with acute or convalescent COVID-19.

The chain's CDR3 is CASSRTGQGATLNYGYTF. CDR3 bases: TGTGCCAGCTCACGAACGGGACAGGGGGCTACACTAAACTATGGCTACACCTTC. The V call is TRBV18, the J call TRBJ1-2; TRBD1 aligns across 12 bases. The CDR3 sequence is 18 residues long. Trimming removed 4 bases from V and 2 bases from J; junction bases left unmatched: 11. Germline CDR1 KGHSH, CDR2 LQKENI. Based on the CDR3 plus reference TRBV18 and TRBJ1-2, the full variable domain is NAGVMQNPRHLVRRRGQEARLRCSPMKGHSHVYWYRQLPEEGLKFMVYLQKENIIDESGMPKERFSAEFPKEGPSILRIQQVVRGDSAAYFCASSRTGQGATLNYGYTFGSGTRLTVV.

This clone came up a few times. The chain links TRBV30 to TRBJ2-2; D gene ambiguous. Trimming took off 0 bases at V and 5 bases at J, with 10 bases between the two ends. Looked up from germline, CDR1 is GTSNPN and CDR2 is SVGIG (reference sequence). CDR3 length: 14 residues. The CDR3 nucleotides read TGTGCCTGGAGTGTAGACTTCGAGACCGGGGAGCTGTTTTTT. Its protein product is CAWSVDFETGELFF.

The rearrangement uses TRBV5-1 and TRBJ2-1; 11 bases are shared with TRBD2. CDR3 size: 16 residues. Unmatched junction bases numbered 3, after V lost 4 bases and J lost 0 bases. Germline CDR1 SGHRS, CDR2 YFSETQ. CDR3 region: CASSVAGGSSYNEQFF. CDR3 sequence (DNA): TGCGCCAGCAGCGTAGCGGGAGGGAGCTCCTACAATGAGCAGTTCTTC.

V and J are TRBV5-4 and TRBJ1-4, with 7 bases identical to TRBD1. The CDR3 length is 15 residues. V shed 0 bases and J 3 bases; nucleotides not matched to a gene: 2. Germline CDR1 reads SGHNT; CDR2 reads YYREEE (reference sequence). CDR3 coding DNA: TGTGCCAGCAGCTTGGCGGGGACAGCTAATGAAAAACTGTTTTTT. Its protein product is CASSLAGTANEKLFF.

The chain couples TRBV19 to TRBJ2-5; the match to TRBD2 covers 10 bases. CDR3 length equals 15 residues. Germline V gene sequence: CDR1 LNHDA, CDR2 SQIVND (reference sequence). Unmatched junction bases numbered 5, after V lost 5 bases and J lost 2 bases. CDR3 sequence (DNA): TGTGCCAGTAGTGGGGCTAGCGGGGGACAAGAGACCCAGTACTTC. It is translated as CASSGASGGQETQYF.

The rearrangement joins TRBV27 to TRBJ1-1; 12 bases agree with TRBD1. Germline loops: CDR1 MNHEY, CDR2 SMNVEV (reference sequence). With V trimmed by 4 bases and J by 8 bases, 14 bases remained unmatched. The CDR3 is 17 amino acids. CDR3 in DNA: TGTGCCAGCAGTTCCTCCCTCGGGGACAGGGGGCTCACGGAAGCTTTCTTT. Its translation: CASSSSLGDRGLTEAFF.

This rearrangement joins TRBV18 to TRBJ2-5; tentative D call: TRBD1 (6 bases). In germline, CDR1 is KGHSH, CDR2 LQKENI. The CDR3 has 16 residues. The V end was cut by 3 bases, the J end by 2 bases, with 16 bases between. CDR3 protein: CASSPINWDIQETQYF. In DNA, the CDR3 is TGTGCCAGCTCACCGATAAATTGGGACATACAAGAGACCCAGTACTTC.

This CDR3 reads CASSLGWQGVFGYTF. The CDR3 coding sequence is TGTGCCAGCAGCTTAGGGTGGCAGGGGGTTTTTGGCTACACCTTC. The chain is built from TRBV7-6 and TRBJ1-2; 7 positions match TRBD1. The ends lost 1 base at V and 7 bases at J; junction bases unmatched: 9. This CDR3 has 15 amino acids. Germline CDR1 SGHVS, CDR2 FNYEAQ.

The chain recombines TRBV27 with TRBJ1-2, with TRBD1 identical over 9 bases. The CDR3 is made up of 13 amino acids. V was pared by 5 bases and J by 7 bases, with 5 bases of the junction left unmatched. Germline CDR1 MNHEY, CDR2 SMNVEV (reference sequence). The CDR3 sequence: CASSRDRAGGYTF. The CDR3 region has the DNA TGTGCCAGCAGTAGGGACAGGGCTGGTGGCTACACCTTC.

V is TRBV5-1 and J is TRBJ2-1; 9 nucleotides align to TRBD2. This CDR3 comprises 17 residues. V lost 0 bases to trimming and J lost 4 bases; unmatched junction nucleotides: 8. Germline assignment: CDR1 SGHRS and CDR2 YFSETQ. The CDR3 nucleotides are TGCGCCAGCAGCTTGGCTATCGTAGCGGGAGCTTACAATGAGCAGTTCTTC. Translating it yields CASSLAIVAGAYNEQFF.

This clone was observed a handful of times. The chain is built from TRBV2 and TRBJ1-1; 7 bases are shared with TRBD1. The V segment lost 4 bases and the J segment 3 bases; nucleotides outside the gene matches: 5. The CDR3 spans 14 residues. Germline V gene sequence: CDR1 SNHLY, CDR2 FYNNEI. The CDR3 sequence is CASSVLGGDTEAFF. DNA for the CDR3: TGTGCCAGCAGTGTTTTAGGGGGCGACACTGAAGCTTTCTTT.

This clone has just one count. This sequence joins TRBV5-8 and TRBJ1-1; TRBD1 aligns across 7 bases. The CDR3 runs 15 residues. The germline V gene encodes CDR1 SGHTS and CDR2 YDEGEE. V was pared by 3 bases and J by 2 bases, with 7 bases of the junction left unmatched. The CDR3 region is CASSSFEGANTEAFF. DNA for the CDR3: TGTGCCAGCAGCTCCTTCGAGGGGGCTAACACTGAAGCTTTCTTT.

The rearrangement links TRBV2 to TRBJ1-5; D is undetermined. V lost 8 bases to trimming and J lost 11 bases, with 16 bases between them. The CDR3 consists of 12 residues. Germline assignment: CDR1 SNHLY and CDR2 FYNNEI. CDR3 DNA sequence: TGTGCCAGCTCGGCCCCCGTACAGTCCCAGCATTTT. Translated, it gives CASSAPVQSQHF.

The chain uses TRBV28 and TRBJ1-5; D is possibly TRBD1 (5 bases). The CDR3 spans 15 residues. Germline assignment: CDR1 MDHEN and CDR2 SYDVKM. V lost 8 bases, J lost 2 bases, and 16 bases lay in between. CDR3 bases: TGTGCCAGCTACAGGCCCGGTGGGGGCAATCAGCCCCAGCATTTT. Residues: CASYRPGGGNQPQHF.

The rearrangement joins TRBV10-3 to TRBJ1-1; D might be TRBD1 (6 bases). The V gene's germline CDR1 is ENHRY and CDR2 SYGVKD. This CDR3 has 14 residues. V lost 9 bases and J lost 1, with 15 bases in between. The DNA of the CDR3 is TGTGCCATAACCGGGACAATGGAGAACACTGAAGCTTTCTTT. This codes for CAITGTMENTEAFF.

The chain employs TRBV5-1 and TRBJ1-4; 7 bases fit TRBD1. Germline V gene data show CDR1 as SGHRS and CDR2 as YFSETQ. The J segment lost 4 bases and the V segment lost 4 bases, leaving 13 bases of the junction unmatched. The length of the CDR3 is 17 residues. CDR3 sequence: CASSSVSPGQLNEKLFF. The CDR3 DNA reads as TGCGCCAGCAGCAGTGTATCACCGGGACAGCTTAATGAAAAACTGTTTTTT.

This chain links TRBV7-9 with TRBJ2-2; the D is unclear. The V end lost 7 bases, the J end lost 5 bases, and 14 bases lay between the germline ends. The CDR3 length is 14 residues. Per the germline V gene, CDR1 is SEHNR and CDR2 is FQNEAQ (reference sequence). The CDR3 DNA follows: TGTGCCAGCAACGAGGTCGCCCTAACCGGGGAGCTGTTTTTT. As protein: CASNEVALTGELFF.

CDR3 protein: CASSPPMRFSGGVRETQYF. DNA for the CDR3: TGTGCCAGCAGCCCTCCCATGCGCTTTAGCGGGGGGGTGAGGGAGACCCAGTACTTC. The gene calls are TRBV5-6 and TRBJ2-5; 11 bases are a match to TRBD2. The length of the CDR3 is 19 residues. Germline V gene sequence: CDR1 SGHDT, CDR2 YYEEEE. The V segment lost 4 bases and the J segment 5 bases; nucleotides outside the gene matches: 19.

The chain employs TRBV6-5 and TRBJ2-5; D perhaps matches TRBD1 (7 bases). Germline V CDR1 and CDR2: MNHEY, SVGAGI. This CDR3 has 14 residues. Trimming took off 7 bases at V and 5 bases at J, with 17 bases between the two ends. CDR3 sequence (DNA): TGTGCCAGCAACGGGGGACAGCGAGCGGAGACCCAGTACTTC. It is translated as CASNGGQRAETQYF.

CDR3 residues: CASSPPGSDTIYF. The CDR3 DNA sequence: TGTGCCAGCAGTCCCCCAGGGTCGGACACCATATATTTT. V usage is TRBV6-5 and J usage is TRBJ1-3; TRBD1 is a possible D gene (5 bases). Trimming shortened V by 5 bases and J by 8 bases, and 13 bases separated the two germline ends. The CDR3 consists of 13 residues. Germline CDR1 reads MNHEY; CDR2 reads SVGAGI.

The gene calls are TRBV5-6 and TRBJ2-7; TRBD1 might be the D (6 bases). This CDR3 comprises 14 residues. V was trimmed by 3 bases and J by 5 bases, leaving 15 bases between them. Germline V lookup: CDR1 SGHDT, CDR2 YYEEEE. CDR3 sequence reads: CASSYSGADHEQYF. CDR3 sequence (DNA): TGTGCCAGCAGCTATTCAGGGGCGGACCACGAGCAGTACTTC.

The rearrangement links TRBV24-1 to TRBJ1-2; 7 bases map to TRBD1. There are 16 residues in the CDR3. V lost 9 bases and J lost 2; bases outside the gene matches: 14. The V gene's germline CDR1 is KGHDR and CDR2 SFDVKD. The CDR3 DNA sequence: TGTGCCACCTCACCAGGAGGGGGACAGTCAAACTATGGCTACACCTTC. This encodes CATSPGGGQSNYGYTF.

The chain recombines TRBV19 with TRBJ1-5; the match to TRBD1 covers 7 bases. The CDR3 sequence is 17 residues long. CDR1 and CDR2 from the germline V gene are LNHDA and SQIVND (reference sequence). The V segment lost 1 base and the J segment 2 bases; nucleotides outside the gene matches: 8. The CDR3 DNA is TGTGCCAGTAGTATAGGACAGGGAGTAGTGGGCAATCAGCCCCAGCATTTT. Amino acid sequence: CASSIGQGVVGNQPQHF. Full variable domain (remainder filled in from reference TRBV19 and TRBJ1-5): DGGITQSPKYLFRKEGQNVTLSCEQNLNHDAMYWYRQDPGQGLRLIYYSQIVNDFQKGDIAEGYSVSREKKESFPLTVTSAQKNPTAFYLCASSIGQGVVGNQPQHFGDGTRLSIL.

The CDR3 bases are TGCGCCAGCAGCACAAGGACAGGGGGAATAGCGAACACTGAAGCTTTCTTT. Protein product: CASSTRTGGIANTEAFF. V usage is TRBV5-1 and J usage is TRBJ1-1, with TRBD1 matching 10 bases. The CDR3 spans 17 residues. Germline V CDR1 and CDR2: SGHRS, YFSETQ. The V gene end was trimmed by 4 bases and the J gene end by 1 base; junction bases not matched to a gene: 10.

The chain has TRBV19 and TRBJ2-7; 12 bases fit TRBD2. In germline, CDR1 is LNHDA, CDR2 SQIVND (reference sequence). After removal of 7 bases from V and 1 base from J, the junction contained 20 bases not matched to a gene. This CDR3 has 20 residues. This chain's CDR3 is CASNIKTPLRLAGESYEQYF. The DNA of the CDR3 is TGTGCCAGTAATATCAAGACCCCTCTAAGACTAGCGGGGGAATCCTACGAGCAGTACTTC.

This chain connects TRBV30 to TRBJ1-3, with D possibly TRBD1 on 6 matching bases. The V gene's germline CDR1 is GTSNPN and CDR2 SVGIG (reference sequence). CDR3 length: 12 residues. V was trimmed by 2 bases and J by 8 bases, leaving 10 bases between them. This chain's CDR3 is CAWSLGADTIYF. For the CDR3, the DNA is TGTGCCTGGAGTTTGGGGGCTGACACCATATATTTT.

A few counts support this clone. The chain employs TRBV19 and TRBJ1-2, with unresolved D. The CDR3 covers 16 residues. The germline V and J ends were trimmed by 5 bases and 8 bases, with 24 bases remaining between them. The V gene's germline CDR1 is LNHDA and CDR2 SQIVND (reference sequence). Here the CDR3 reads CASSRTLPSGLNGYTF. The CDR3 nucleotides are TGTGCCAGTAGTCGTACTTTACCGTCGGGGTTGAACGGCTACACCTTC.

The CDR3 sequence: CASSLSLPTGTGTLLEQYF. CDR3 bases: TGTGCCAGCAGCTTATCACTCCCAACCGGGACAGGGACTTTGCTCGAGCAGTACTTC. The chain uses TRBV7-9 and TRBJ2-7; 9 positions match TRBD1. The CDR3 spans 19 residues. Trimming at V came to 2 bases and at J to 6 bases, leaving 20 bases not matched to a gene. Germline loops: CDR1 SEHNR, CDR2 FQNEAQ (reference sequence).

The DNA for the CDR3 is TGTGCCAGCAGCGTGCGTGCGGGGGTTGATACGCAGTATTTT. Amino acids: CASSVRAGVDTQYF. The V call is TRBV9, the J call TRBJ2-3, with 7 bases that match TRBD2. CDR1 SGDLS and CDR2 YYNGEE come from the germline V gene. The length of the CDR3 is 14 residues. After removal of 2 bases from V and 6 bases from J, the junction contained 6 bases not matched to a gene.

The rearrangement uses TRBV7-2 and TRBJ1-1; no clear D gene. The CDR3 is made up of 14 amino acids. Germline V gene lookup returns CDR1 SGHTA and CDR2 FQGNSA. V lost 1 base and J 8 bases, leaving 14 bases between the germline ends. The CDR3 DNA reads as TGTGCCAGCAGCTTAGACGCGGTCTCCTCCGAAGCTTTCTTT. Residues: CASSLDAVSSEAFF.